The 25 T cell receptor beta chains below all came from one sample that was sequenced in a study of T cell repertoires in cytomegalovirus infection. TCRdb re-called the reads through MiXCR, storing one row per CDR3 protein. Among around 450,000 distinct CDR3 sequences listed, about 33% were seen once. The sequenced material came from PBMCs. These receptors were obtained from a human donor in good health (CMV status not recorded). Some clones in this sample may be carry-over from other donors' samples.

Note on this clonotype: A read error may account for a junction end that differs from germline. The chain has TRBV23-1 and TRBJ2-5, with D possibly being TRBD2 (6 bases). TRBV23-1 is assigned to the ORF class and has an uncertain function. The CDR3 runs 15 residues. This CDR3 reads CASSQSKGGEENQYF. The CDR3 DNA follows: TGCGCCAGCAGTCAATCGAAGGGCGGGGAAGAGAACCAGTACTTC.

The genes are TRBV28 and TRBJ2-7; 9 bases are a match to TRBD1. The CDR3 covers 15 residues. V lost 4 bases, J lost 0 bases, and 4 bases stayed unmatched. Germline V gives CDR1 MDHEN, CDR2 SYDVKM. CDR3 coding DNA: TGTGCCAGCAGTTCAGGACAGGGGATCTCCTACGAGCAGTACTTC. Its protein is CASSSGQGISYEQYF.

The sample holds a few counts of this clonotype. The chain has TRBV6-1 and TRBJ2-7, with D possibly TRBD1 on 5 matching bases. The germline V gene encodes CDR1 MNHNS and CDR2 SASEGT. V dropped 6 bases and J dropped 0 bases, with 9 bases sitting between them. This CDR3 comprises 13 residues. CDR3 residues: CASRGHTSYEQYF. The CDR3 nucleotides read TGTGCCAGCAGAGGACATACCTCCTACGAGCAGTACTTC.

This clonotype was seen ten or more times. The J gene is TRBJ2-3, the V gene TRBV7-2; TRBD2 agrees at 14 bases. Trimming cost V 4 bases and J 8 bases; bases outside gene matches: 11. The germline CDR1 and CDR2 sequences are SGHTA and FQGNSA. The CDR3 spans 17 residues. The CDR3 reads CASSSATSGGAYSTQYF. The CDR3 coding sequence is TGTGCCAGCAGCTCAGCGACTAGCGGGGGGGCCTACAGTACGCAGTATTTT. Based on the CDR3 plus reference TRBV7-2 and TRBJ2-3, the full variable domain is GAGVSQSPSNKVTEKGKDVELRCDPISGHTALYWYRQSLGQGLEFLIYFQGNSAPDKSGLPSDRFSAERTGGSVSTLTIQRTQQEDSAVYLCASSSATSGGAYSTQYFGPGTRLTVL.

The chain recombines TRBV20-1 with TRBJ1-1, with a weak D call TRBD1 (6 bases). The CDR3 has 13 residues. Germline V gene lookup returns CDR1 DFQATT and CDR2 SNEGSKA (reference sequence). V gave up 4 bases and J gave up 8 bases, with 17 bases separating them. The chain's CDR3 is CSANKPAGVEAFF. The CDR3 coding sequence is TGCAGTGCTAATAAGCCGGCAGGGGTAGAAGCTTTCTTT.

This chain joins TRBV18 and TRBJ2-4; 9 bases align to TRBD1. The germline V gene encodes CDR1 KGHSH and CDR2 LQKENI. V trimming: 4 bases; J trimming: 6 bases; junction bases outside the gene matches: 10. The CDR3 has 16 amino acids. The CDR3 protein is CASSLQSGQGSNIQYF. The DNA for the CDR3 is TGTGCCAGCTCACTCCAATCGGGACAGGGATCAAACATTCAGTACTTC.

V gene TRBV7-6 combines with J gene TRBJ2-5; D may be TRBD1 (6 bases). Trimming took off 3 bases at V and 4 bases at J, with 18 bases between the two ends. CDR1 and CDR2 (germline): SGHVS, FNYEAQ. The CDR3 has 16 residues. The CDR3 region is CASSLRPPGVRETQYF. The CDR3 region has the DNA TGTGCCAGCAGCTTGCGACCCCCAGGGGTTCGAGAGACCCAGTACTTC.

This clonotype was found a few times. This rearrangement joins TRBV6-2 or TRBV6-3 to TRBJ1-6; D is undetermined. Trimming shortened V by 8 bases and J by 5 bases, and 10 bases separated the two germline ends. This CDR3 spans 13 amino acids. CDR1 is MNHEY and CDR2 is SVGEGT in the germline V gene. The CDR3 DNA reads as TGTGCCAGCGTTCGGCAGGATAATTCACCCCTCCACTTT. This sequence encodes CASVRQDNSPLHF.

The V and J genes are TRBV3-1 and TRBJ2-5, with TRBD2 matching over 9 bases. Germline CDR1 LGHDT, CDR2 YNNKEL (reference sequence). V shed 4 bases, J shed 0 bases, and the junction held 12 bases outside the gene matches. The CDR3 length is 18 residues. CDR3 sequence (DNA): TGTGCCAGCAGCCGGGGTTGGCTAGCGGGGCCCTACCAAGAGACCCAGTACTTC. This sequence encodes CASSRGWLAGPYQETQYF.

This clonotype showed up just once. At one boundary the junction diverges from the germline segment, which might be a read error. The rearrangement joins TRBV20-1 to TRBJ2-3; D may correspond to TRBD1 or TRBD2 (5 bases each). The CDR3 has 15 amino acids. Germline CDR1 and CDR2: DFQATT and SNEGSKA (reference sequence). The CDR3 nucleotides read TGCAGTGCTAGGGCTGGGACGACCCCCACAGATACGAAGTCTTTT. This codes for CSARAGTTPTDTKSF.

This clonotype has ten or more counts. The gene calls are TRBV6-1 and TRBJ1-5, with D maybe TRBD1 (5 bases). Germline loops: CDR1 MNHNS, CDR2 SASEGT. CDR3 length: 16 residues. Deletions cut 6 bases from V and 0 bases from J, with 15 bases between. The CDR3 region has the DNA TGTGCCAGCAGCGCGCAGGGACGGTATAGCAATCAGCCCCAGCATTTT. Protein: CASSAQGRYSNQPQHF.

V usage is TRBV19 and J usage is TRBJ1-1; a weak D match, TRBD1 (6 bases). This CDR3 comprises 12 residues. CDR1 and CDR2 (germline): LNHDA, SQIVND (reference sequence). The germline V and J ends were trimmed by 5 bases and 8 bases, with 12 bases remaining between them. The DNA of the CDR3 is TGTGCCAGTAGTTTTGGGACAATAGAAGCTTTCTTT. It yields the protein CASSFGTIEAFF.

The chain is built from TRBV7-6 and TRBJ2-5; D perhaps matches TRBD2 (5 bases). Trimming took off 1 base at V and 2 bases at J, with 11 bases between the two ends. CDR3 size: 15 residues. CDR1 is SGHVS and CDR2 is FNYEAQ in the germline V gene. CDR3 amino acids: CASSLVDSGQETQYF. In DNA, the CDR3 is TGTGCCAGCAGCTTAGTGGATTCGGGGCAAGAGACCCAGTACTTC.

The table lists this clonotype with a few counts. The chain carries TRBV7-2 and TRBJ2-5; 7 bases match TRBD2. Looked up from germline, CDR1 is SGHTA and CDR2 is FQGNSA. Trimming took 1 base from V and 5 from J; bases not matched to a gene: 7. This CDR3 region has 15 residues. The CDR3 bases are TGTGCCAGCAGCTTAGGACATGGGGGGGTGGAGACCCAGTACTTC. Its translation: CASSLGHGGVETQYF.

This clonotype was counted a few times. This sequence joins TRBV15 and TRBJ2-3, with TRBD2 identical over 7 bases. Germline V gene sequence: CDR1 LNHNV, CDR2 YYDKDF (reference sequence). The CDR3 loop spans 21 amino acids. The J segment lost 0 bases and the V segment lost 2 bases, leaving 20 bases of the junction unmatched. The CDR3: CATSRFRGTIKTNSSTDTQYF. In DNA, the CDR3 is TGTGCCACCAGCAGATTCCGGGGGACTATCAAAACCAATTCTAGCACAGATACGCAGTATTTT.

This clonotype has more than one count but fewer than ten. The rearrangement uses TRBV12-3 or TRBV12-4 and TRBJ2-7; 7 bases map to TRBD2. This CDR3 has 17 amino acids. Trimming took 2 bases from V and 3 from J; bases not matched to a gene: 13. This chain's CDR3 is CASSLSSPGGIVYEQYF. The CDR3 coding sequence is TGTGCCAGCAGTTTATCCTCCCCGGGGGGTATTGTCTACGAGCAGTACTTC.

This clonotype has just a few counts. The chain carries TRBV11-2 and TRBJ1-4; D is uncertain. V lost 5 bases to trimming and J lost 15 bases, with 16 bases between them. Germline assignment: CDR1 SGHAT and CDR2 FQNNGV. The CDR3 totals 12 residues. As DNA, the CDR3 is TGTGCCAGCAGCCAGTGGTCTCGTCAAGTGTTTTTT. It codes for CASSQWSRQVFF.

This clonotype was seen more than once but under ten times. The rearrangement joins TRBV28 to TRBJ1-2, with 9 bases fitting TRBD1. The germline gives CDR1 MDHEN, CDR2 SYDVKM. The CDR3 extends over 15 amino acids. Losses at the gene ends were 8 bases for V and 6 bases for J; bases not matched to a gene: 13. CDR3 region: CASLVQGAAIDGYTF. The CDR3 bases are TGTGCCAGCCTCGTACAGGGGGCGGCAATTGATGGCTACACCTTC.

As regards this clonotype: Because the CDR3 is missing its conserved closing phenylalanine or tryptophan, this is likely a read error. This chain links TRBV12-3 or TRBV12-4 with TRBJ2-1; 8 nucleotides align to TRBD2. V shed 6 bases, J shed 3 bases, and the junction held 7 bases outside the gene matches. The CDR3 is 15 residues long. The CDR3 protein is CASSLSGAGYNEQFL. Here the CDR3 DNA reads TGTGCCAGCAGCCTTAGCGGGGCGGGCTACAATGAGCAGTTCCTC.

Concerning this clonotype: Lacking the conserved final phenylalanine or tryptophan, this CDR3 likely reflects a read error. The DNA is omitted, as the CDR3 cannot be located on it reliably, and the CDR3 follows TCRdb's listing. V and J are TRBV7-2 and TRBJ2-1; the table gives TRBD2 as D, unverified against the DNA. The germline V gene has CDR1 SGHTA and CDR2 FQGNSA. The CDR3 is 13 residues long, counting both termini. The CDR3 here is CASSRPQPNEQLL.

The gene calls are TRBV4-1 and TRBJ2-5, with D unresolved. The CDR3 totals 14 residues. V lost 4 bases to trimming and J lost 3 bases, with 12 bases between them. Germline V gene data show CDR1 as MGHRA and CDR2 as YSYEKL. The CDR3 sequence: CASSPPYPKETQYF. DNA for the CDR3: TGCGCCAGCAGCCCCCCGTACCCCAAAGAGACCCAGTACTTC.

As to this clonotype: A read error is possible here, since a much larger clone lies one base away. The final CDR3 position lacks the conserved phenylalanine or tryptophan, pointing to a likely read error. V is TRBV7-8 and J is TRBJ1-6; no firm D call. V lost 5 bases to trimming and J lost 0 bases, with 17 bases between them. Germline CDR1 reads SGHVS; CDR2 reads FQNEAQ. This CDR3 is built from 18 residues. The DNA of the CDR3 is TGTGCCAGCAGCCTAACGGCGACAAGGAGCTCCTATAATTCACCCCTCCACTCT. This codes for CASSLTATRSSYNSPLHS.

This clonotype was observed a few times. This rearrangement joins TRBV6-6 to TRBJ2-1, with no clear D. Trimming pared 7 bases from V and 0 bases from J, leaving 10 bases between. The germline CDR1 and CDR2 sequences are MNHNY and SVGAGI (reference sequence). This CDR3 is built from 14 residues. The CDR3 nucleotides read TGTGCCAGCAAAAGAGAGAGCTCCTACAATGAGCAGTTCTTC. Its protein product is CASKRESSYNEQFF.

This clonotype has a handful of counts. CDR3 in amino acids: CASSHRGSEDTGELFF. In DNA form, the CDR3 reads TGTGCCAGCAGCCACAGGGGGAGTGAGGACACCGGGGAGCTGTTTTTT. This chain joins TRBV11-2 and TRBJ2-2; 8 bases are a match to TRBD1. Trimming at V came to 5 bases and at J to 3 bases, leaving 8 bases not matched to a gene. Germline values: CDR1 SGHAT, CDR2 FQNNGV. The CDR3 runs to 16 residues.

A few counts support this clonotype. This rearrangement joins TRBV24-1 to TRBJ1-2, with D perhaps matching TRBD1 (6 bases). With 3 bases removed from V and 7 bases from J, the gap between germline ends came to 8 bases. There are 12 residues in the CDR3. Germline loops: CDR1 KGHDR, CDR2 SFDVKD. CDR3 region: CATSDDRSGYTF. CDR3 sequence (DNA): TGTGCCACCAGTGATGACAGGTCTGGCTACACCTTC.